The clone carrying this T cell receptor beta chain came up many times. Time point: patch test 2, 6 weeks after DPC sensitization. Noted treatment: therapeutic diphenylcyclopropenone sensitization with weekly scalp DPC. This sample is part of a study of human T cells and chemical hapten exposure. Germline V gene data show CDR1 as LGHDT and CDR2 as YNNKEL (reference sequence). The CDR3 is 15 amino acids. V lost 5 bases to trimming and J lost 0 bases, with 11 bases between them. A single record per CDR3 protein comes from TCRdb applying MiXCR to the RACE reads. The sample has tens of thousands of distinct CDR3 sequences, roughly a tenth seen once.

The chain has TRBV3-1 and TRBJ1-3; possibly TRBD1 for D (6 bases). The starting material was whole blood, obtained in connection with sensitization to the hapten diphenylcyclopropenone (DPC). The clonotype originates from a woman between 25 and 40 years old with alopecia areata. Some clones in this sample may be carry-over from other donors' samples. The CDR3, as DNA: TGTGCCAGCAGCGCCTGGACAGACTCTGGAAACACCATATATTTT. Its protein is CASSAWTDSGNTIYF.